The sequence of this T cell receptor beta chain was determined in a study of blood T cell repertoires in COVID-19. Generated by immunoSEQ multiplex PCR, the TCRdb table keeps only in-frame clones and is missing some. The sample yields approximately 300,000 clones, about 85% seen once. CDR3 length: 15 amino acids. Trimming shortened V by 6 bases and J by 0 bases, and 12 bases separated the two germline ends. Germline V lookup: CDR1 SNHLY, CDR2 FYNNEI. A few counts support this clone. All exposed participants met a person with COVID-19 within 2 weeks before entering the study. The sample taken for sequencing was PBMCs or T cells enriched from blood (not recorded which). This TCR came from a woman in her 30s who had been exposed to COVID-19. The rearrangement uses TRBV2 and TRBJ2-1, with D perhaps TRBD1 (6 bases). CDR3 DNA sequence: TGTGCCAGCAGGACCGAGGACAGCTCCTACAATGAGCAGTTCTTC. This translates into CASRTEDSSYNEQFF.